The 30 T cell receptor beta chains below come from one sample, sequenced in a study of blood T cell repertoires in COVID-19. The data were produced by immunoSEQ multiplex PCR, yet TCRdb's version contains in-frame clones alone and is incomplete. The data hold hundreds of thousands of clones, with under 85% observed a single time. The sequenced sample consisted of peripheral blood. Source of these receptors: a woman aged 25 to 39 with COVID-19, enrolled during active disease.

The rearrangement links TRBV10-2 to TRBJ1-4; D unresolved. This CDR3 has 14 residues. The V and J ends lost 6 bases and 11 bases respectively, with 19 bases between them. Germline lookup yields CDR1 WSHSY and CDR2 SAAADI. The CDR3 DNA follows: TGCGCCAGCAGGCAAGAACATGCCAAGGAGAAACTGTTTTTT. This gives the protein CASRQEHAKEKLFF.

The chain uses TRBV28 and TRBJ2-7; 8 bases fit TRBD1. J lost 6 bases, V lost 2 bases, and 9 bases had no gene match. The CDR3 runs 15 residues. Germline values: CDR1 MDHEN, CDR2 SYDVKM. CDR3 sequence: CASSLNGQGFGEQYF. The CDR3 region has the DNA TGTGCCAGCAGTTTAAACGGACAGGGATTCGGCGAGCAGTACTTC.

The V and J genes are TRBV6-2 or TRBV6-3 and TRBJ2-1; TRBD2 agrees at 7 bases. CDR3 length: 15 residues. J gave up 6 bases and V 0 bases, and 5 bases lay outside the gene matches. In germline, CDR1 is MNHEY, CDR2 SVGEGT. This CDR3 is CASSYSTGTTNEQFF. The CDR3 DNA reads TGTGCCAGCAGTTACTCCACCGGGACTACCAATGAGCAGTTCTTC.

In DNA form, the CDR3 reads TGTGCCAGTACCGTAGGCGGGGGCAATGAGCAGTTCTTC. Residues: CASTVGGGNEQFF. The V and J genes are TRBV19 and TRBJ2-1; 7 nucleotides match TRBD2. This CDR3 is 13 amino acids long. The germline CDR1 and CDR2 sequences are LNHDA and SQIVND (reference sequence). V was pared by 7 bases and J by 6 bases, with 6 bases of the junction left unmatched.

This clone was recorded once. V is TRBV4-1 and J is TRBJ2-2; 11 bases map to TRBD2. The germline V gene encodes CDR1 MGHRA and CDR2 YSYEKL. This CDR3 has 16 amino acids. V trimming: 0 bases; J trimming: 5 bases; junction bases outside the gene matches: 2. CDR3 sequence reads: CASSQDSGRGTGELFF. CDR3 bases: TGCGCCAGCAGCCAAGATAGCGGGAGGGGGACCGGGGAGCTGTTTTTT.

The rearrangement joins TRBV2 to TRBJ2-2; D possibly corresponds to TRBD1 (5 bases). In germline, CDR1 is SNHLY, CDR2 FYNNEI. The ends were cut back, 1 base at V and 5 bases at J, with 5 bases in the middle. The CDR3 is made up of 13 amino acids. The CDR3 protein is CASSEEGTGELFF. The CDR3 region has the DNA TGTGCCAGCAGTGAAGAGGGGACCGGGGAGCTGTTTTTT. Full variable domain (remainder filled in from reference TRBV2 and TRBJ2-2): EPEVTQTPSHQVTQMGQEVILRCVPISNHLYFYWYRQILGQKVEFLVSFYNNEISEKSEIFDDQFSVERPDGSNFTLKIRSTKLEDSAMYFCASSEEGTGELFFGEGSRLTVL.

The rearrangement uses TRBV19 and TRBJ2-7; weak D call: TRBD2 (6 bases). Trimming stripped 10 bases from V and 6 bases from J, with 19 bases between. Germline V gene lookup returns CDR1 LNHDA and CDR2 SQIVND (reference sequence). CDR3 length: 13 residues. The CDR3 nucleotides are TGTGCCACCCGGGGAGCTAGCGAGGGCGAGCAGTACTTC. The encoded protein is CATRGASEGEQYF. Full variable domain (remainder filled in from reference TRBV19 and TRBJ2-7): DGGITQSPKYLFRKEGQNVTLSCEQNLNHDAMYWYRQDPGQGLRLIYYSQIVNDFQKGDIAEGYSVSREKKESFPLTVTSAQKNPTAFYLCATRGASEGEQYFGPGTRLTVT.

J is TRBJ1-5 and V is TRBV7-8; 8 bases line up with TRBD1. Germline CDR1 SGHVS, CDR2 FQNEAQ. This CDR3 spans 16 amino acids. After removal of 1 base from V and 5 bases from J, the junction contained 7 bases not matched to a gene. The CDR3 sequence is CASSLVTGQGDQPQHF. CDR3 DNA: TGTGCCAGCAGCTTAGTTACCGGACAGGGCGATCAGCCCCAGCATTTT.

The V gene is TRBV19, the J gene TRBJ1-1; the D gene is possibly TRBD1 (5 bases). The CDR3 totals 12 residues. The germline CDR1 and CDR2 sequences are LNHDA and SQIVND (reference sequence). V was pared by 6 bases and J by 6 bases, with 11 bases between. CDR3 DNA sequence: TGTGCCAGTAGCCAGGGTTTCGCTGAAGCTTTCTTT. This gives the protein CASSQGFAEAFF.

The chain combines TRBV4-3 with TRBJ1-4; D is unresolved. CDR3 length: 13 amino acids. V lost 0 bases and J lost 8, with 7 bases in between. The germline gives CDR1 LGHNA, CDR2 YSLEER. In DNA, the CDR3 is TGCGCCAGCAGCCAAGATCCGACAGAAAAACTGTTTTTT. It codes for CASSQDPTEKLFF.

There are a few counts of this clone. The V call is TRBV2, the J call TRBJ2-3; D is ambiguous. This CDR3 is 12 amino acids long. The V end lost 4 bases, the J end lost 2 bases, and 4 bases lay between the germline ends. Germline V gives CDR1 SNHLY, CDR2 FYNNEI. The CDR3 DNA reads TGTGCCAGCAGTGCACTCACAGATACGCAGTATTTT. Its translation: CASSALTDTQYF.

This clone appeared a single time. This chain connects TRBV19 to TRBJ2-3, with unresolved D. Germline V gives CDR1 LNHDA, CDR2 SQIVND (reference sequence). CDR3 length equals 14 residues. Trimming cost V 3 bases and J 4 bases, with 11 bases left between them. The CDR3 protein is CASSIAGSADTQYF. As DNA, the CDR3 is TGTGCCAGTAGTATTGCAGGTTCGGCAGATACGCAGTATTTT.

V gene TRBV25-1 combines with J gene TRBJ1-2; maybe TRBD1 (6 bases). The CDR3 totals 13 residues. The germline CDR1 and CDR2 sequences are MGHDK and SYGVNS. V dropped 6 bases and J dropped 6 bases, with 14 bases sitting between them. CDR3 coding DNA: TGTGCCAGCAGCGACAGGAGCAGACATGGCTACACCTTC. As protein: CASSDRSRHGYTF.

This chain connects TRBV4-2 to TRBJ2-3; 9 nucleotides line up with TRBD2. J lost 4 bases, V lost 1 base, and 6 bases had no gene match. Germline lookup yields CDR1 LGHNA and CDR2 YNFKEQ. The CDR3 spans 16 residues. CDR3 region: CASSQAVAGGPDTQYF. CDR3 sequence (DNA): TGTGCCAGCAGCCAAGCTGTCGCGGGAGGGCCAGATACGCAGTATTTT.

The chain links TRBV12-3 or TRBV12-4 to TRBJ1-2; weak D call: TRBD1 (5 bases). Trimming took 6 bases from V and 8 from J, leaving 16 bases between them. CDR3 length: 13 amino acids. CDR3 loop: CASRERGIWGYTF. CDR3 sequence (DNA): TGTGCCAGCAGAGAAAGGGGAATTTGGGGCTACACCTTC.

The V and J genes are TRBV2 and TRBJ1-5; tentatively, D is TRBD1 (5 bases). The CDR3 contains 15 residues. V was trimmed by 3 bases and J by 2 bases, leaving 11 bases between them. The germline CDR1 and CDR2 sequences are SNHLY and FYNNEI. CDR3: CASSDQGLGNQPQHF. The DNA for the CDR3 is TGTGCCAGCAGTGACCAGGGTTTGGGCAATCAGCCCCAGCATTTT.

This rearrangement joins TRBV28 to TRBJ2-7, with 7 bases that match TRBD1. V lost 7 bases to trimming and J lost 4 bases; unmatched junction nucleotides: 16. Looked up from germline, CDR1 is MDHEN and CDR2 is SYDVKM. The CDR3 is 16 amino acids. CDR3 in amino acids: CASTPFLTGASYEQYF. The CDR3 DNA follows: TGTGCCAGCACCCCGTTCCTCACAGGGGCCTCTTACGAGCAGTACTTC. The variable domain in full, with the rest retrieved from reference TRBV28 and TRBJ2-7, is DVKVTQSSRYLVKRTGEKVFLECVQDMDHENMFWYRQDPGLGLRLIYFSYDVKMKEKGDIPEGYSVSREKKERFSLILESASTNQTSMYLCASTPFLTGASYEQYFGPGTRLTVT.

This clone is a singleton in its sample. The chain recombines TRBV9 with TRBJ2-2; D unclear. The CDR3 is made up of 16 amino acids. The germline V gene encodes CDR1 SGDLS and CDR2 YYNGEE. Trimming took off 1 base at V and 6 bases at J, with 16 bases between the two ends. CDR3 nucleotide sequence: TGTGCCAGCAGCGTAACAAGTGGGCCCTACGCCGGGGAGCTGTTTTTT. This codes for CASSVTSGPYAGELFF. The whole variable domain, remainder taken from reference TRBV9 and TRBJ2-2, is DSGVTQTPKHLITATGQRVTLRCSPRSGDLSVYWYQQSLDQGLQFLIQYYNGEERAKGNILERFSAQQFPDLHSELNLSSLELGDSALYFCASSVTSGPYAGELFFGEGSRLTVL.

The chain is built from TRBV5-5 and TRBJ1-6; D gene uncertain. V lost 4 bases and J 11 bases, leaving 10 bases between the germline ends. Germline V gives CDR1 SGHKS, CDR2 YYEKEE (reference sequence). CDR3 length: 12 amino acids. Here the CDR3 DNA reads TGTGCCAGCAGCAACGGGGAGCCACCCCTCCACTTT. Its protein is CASSNGEPPLHF.

V and J are TRBV7-2 and TRBJ2-5; D is possibly TRBD1 (6 bases). V lost 5 bases and J 5 bases, leaving 12 bases between the germline ends. The germline V gene encodes CDR1 SGHTA and CDR2 FQGNSA. The CDR3 totals 13 residues. The CDR3 loop reads CASSSQGRETQYF. The DNA of the CDR3 is TGTGCCAGCAGCAGCCAGGGGCGGGAGACCCAGTACTTC.

This clone was recorded a few times. The chain recombines TRBV11-2 with TRBJ1-1, with D possibly TRBD1 on 6 matching bases. This CDR3 has 17 residues. V gave up 1 base and J gave up 2 bases, with 17 bases separating them. Per germline, CDR1 SGHAT and CDR2 FQNNGV. CDR3 coding DNA: TGTGCCAGCAGCTTAGCCCTCGACAGGCAACCCAACACTGAAGCTTTCTTT. It codes for CASSLALDRQPNTEAFF.

This clone was found many times. The CDR3 loop is CASSQLRTNLYEQYF. The DNA for the CDR3 is TGTGCCAGCAGCCAGCTTCGGACAAACCTTTACGAGCAGTACTTC. The chain is built from TRBV11-2 and TRBJ2-7; a possible D gene is TRBD1 (5 bases). There are 15 residues in the CDR3. V was pared by 5 bases and J by 4 bases, with 18 bases between. CDR1 and CDR2 from the germline V gene are SGHAT and FQNNGV.

V and J are TRBV12-3 or TRBV12-4 and TRBJ2-5; 11 bases map to TRBD2. J gave up 4 bases and V 7 bases, and 2 bases lay outside the gene matches. This CDR3 has 13 amino acids. CDR3 nucleotides: TGTGCCAGCACGCTAGCGGGGGGAGAGACCCAGTACTTC. Translation gives CASTLAGGETQYF.

V is TRBV6-1 and J is TRBJ2-3; 12 bases fit TRBD2. In germline, CDR1 is MNHNS, CDR2 SASEGT. V dropped 4 bases and J dropped 0; count of bases not matched to a gene: 5. This CDR3 region has 17 residues. CDR3 sequence (DNA): TGTGCCAGCAGTGTTGCCGGGACTAGCGGGAGCACAGATACGCAGTATTTT. It specifies CASSVAGTSGSTDTQYF.

This clone came up once. The chain uses TRBV18 and TRBJ1-1; TRBD1 might be the D (5 bases). The length of the CDR3 is 15 residues. Germline V gives CDR1 KGHSH, CDR2 LQKENI. V lost 0 bases and J lost 3, with 11 bases in between. The DNA of the CDR3 is TGTGCCAGCTCACCACCTTCTGGAGGGGACACTGAAGCTTTCTTT. Translating it yields CASSPPSGGDTEAFF.

The genes are TRBV29-1 and TRBJ1-2, with a tentative D call TRBD1 (5 bases). Trimming pared 7 bases from V and 1 base from J, leaving 16 bases between. Germline CDR1 reads SQVTM; CDR2 reads ANQGSEA. CDR3 length equals 14 residues. The CDR3 loop reads CSGVTSGLNYGYTF. CDR3 DNA: TGCAGCGGCGTAACGTCGGGACTTAACTATGGCTACACCTTC.

This sequence joins TRBV3-1 (or the pseudogene TRBV3-2) and TRBJ2-5; TRBD2 matches 8 bases. Germline loops: CDR1 LGHDT, CDR2 YNNKEL (reference sequence). Trimming at V came to 8 bases and at J to 5 bases, leaving 1 base not matched to a gene. CDR3 length: 11 amino acids. CDR3 DNA sequence: TGTGCCAGCGGGACTAGGGAGACCCAGTACTTC. Translation: CASGTRETQYF.

V gene TRBV4-3 combines with J gene TRBJ2-5; the D gene is possibly TRBD2 (6 bases). Germline-derived CDR1 and CDR2 are LGHNA and YSLEER. The CDR3 covers 16 residues. Deletions cut 0 bases from V and 2 bases from J, with 13 bases between. As DNA, the CDR3 is TGCGCCAGCAGCCAAGATCCCGGGACTCCGCAAGAGACCCAGTACTTC. Amino acid sequence: CASSQDPGTPQETQYF.

The chain couples TRBV7-2 to TRBJ1-2, with 9 bases lining up with TRBD1. The V gene's germline CDR1 is SGHTA and CDR2 FQGNSA. The V segment lost 2 bases and the J segment 6 bases; nucleotides outside the gene matches: 1. This CDR3 has 13 residues. CDR3 nucleotides: TGTGCCAGCAGCTTAACAGGGGGCGATGGCTACACCTTC. As protein: CASSLTGGDGYTF.

The rearrangement uses TRBV7-9 and TRBJ2-2; D may be TRBD1 (6 bases). This CDR3 contains 15 residues. CDR1 is SEHNR, CDR2 FQNEAQ, per germline (reference sequence). Trimming stripped 5 bases from V and 1 base from J, with 11 bases between. CDR3 residues: CASSTLGQNTGELFF. The CDR3 DNA follows: TGTGCCAGCAGCACACTGGGACAGAACACCGGGGAGCTGTTTTTT.